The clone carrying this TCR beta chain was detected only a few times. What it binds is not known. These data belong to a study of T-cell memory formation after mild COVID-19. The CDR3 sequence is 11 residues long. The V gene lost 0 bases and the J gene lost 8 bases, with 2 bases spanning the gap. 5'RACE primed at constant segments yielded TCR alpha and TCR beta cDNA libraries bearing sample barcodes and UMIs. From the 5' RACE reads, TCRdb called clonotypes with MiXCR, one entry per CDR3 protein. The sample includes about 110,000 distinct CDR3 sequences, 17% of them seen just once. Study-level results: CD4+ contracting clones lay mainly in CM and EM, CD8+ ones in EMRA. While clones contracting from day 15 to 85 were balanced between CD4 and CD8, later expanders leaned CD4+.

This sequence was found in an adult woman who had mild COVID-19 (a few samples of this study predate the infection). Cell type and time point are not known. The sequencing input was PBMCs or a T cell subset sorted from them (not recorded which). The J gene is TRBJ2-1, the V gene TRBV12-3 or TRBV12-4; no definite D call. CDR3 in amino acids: CASSLAYEQFF. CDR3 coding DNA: TGTGCCAGCAGTTTAGCGTATGAGCAGTTCTTC.